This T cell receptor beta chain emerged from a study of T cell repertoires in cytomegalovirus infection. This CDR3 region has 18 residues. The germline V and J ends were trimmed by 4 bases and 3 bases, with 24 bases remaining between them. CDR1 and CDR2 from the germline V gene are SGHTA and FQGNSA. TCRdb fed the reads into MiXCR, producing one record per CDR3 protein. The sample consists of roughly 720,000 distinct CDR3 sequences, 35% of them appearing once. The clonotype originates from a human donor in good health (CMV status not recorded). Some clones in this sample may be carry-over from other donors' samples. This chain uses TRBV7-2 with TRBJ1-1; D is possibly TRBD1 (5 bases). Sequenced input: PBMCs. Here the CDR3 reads CASSSWGGGMAGDTEAFF. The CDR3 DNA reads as TGTGCCAGCAGCTCATGGGGCGGTGGAATGGCCGGTGACACTGAAGCTTTCTTT.